A selection of T cell receptor beta chains follows, all from one sample in a study of CD8 T cells in ankylosing spondylitis. TCRdb re-analysed the 5' RACE reads in MiXCR, keeping a single row per CDR3 protein. This table has roughly 170,000 distinct CDR3 sequences, 9.5% to 10% appearing once. The sample comprised blood, either unsorted or a sorted T cell fraction (not recorded which). All receptors derive from a female donor with ankylosing spondylitis or in good health (not recorded which). Each CDR3 is given with its conserved first and last residue. The D gene is left open where the match is weak.

v_gene: TRBV12-3/TRBV12-4; d_gene: TRBD1; j_gene: TRBJ2-2; len: 17; CDR3aa: CASNTFLGTGASGELFF
v_gene: TRBV9; d_gene: NA; j_gene: TRBJ2-5; len: 13; CDR3aa: CASSPRMWETQYF
v_gene: TRBV6-2/TRBV6-3; d_gene: NA; j_gene: TRBJ2-3; len: 14; CDR3aa: CASSYRQSTDTQYF
v_gene: TRBV4-1; d_gene: TRBD1; j_gene: TRBJ1-1; len: 16; CDR3aa: CASSQSAEHRGTEAFF
v_gene: TRBV12-3/TRBV12-4; d_gene: NA; j_gene: TRBJ1-5; len: 12; CDR3aa: CASSKSNQPQHF
v_gene: TRBV7-2; d_gene: NA; j_gene: TRBJ2-2; len: 14; CDR3aa: CASSSFPPPGELFF
v_gene: TRBV4-1; d_gene: NA; j_gene: TRBJ2-5; len: 15; CDR3aa: CASSHPRGERETQYF
v_gene: TRBV10-3; d_gene: TRBD1; j_gene: TRBJ1-2; len: 13; CDR3aa: CAIRRDSGYGYTF
v_gene: TRBV27; d_gene: TRBD2; j_gene: TRBJ2-2; len: 17; CDR3aa: CASSFGVVGRATGELFF
v_gene: TRBV4-3; d_gene: NA; j_gene: TRBJ2-7; len: 16; CDR3aa: CASSQGRGFPFYEQYF
v_gene: TRBV5-1; d_gene: TRBD1; j_gene: TRBJ1-4; len: 18; CDR3aa: CASSLHPGQGGRVEKLFF
v_gene: TRBV30; d_gene: NA; j_gene: TRBJ1-1; len: 11; CDR3aa: CAWTVDTEAFF
v_gene: TRBV11-1; d_gene: TRBD1; j_gene: TRBJ2-1; len: 15; CDR3aa: CASSLVGQGADEQFF
v_gene: TRBV6-5; d_gene: NA; j_gene: TRBJ1-1; len: 13; CDR3aa: CASSYGVGTEAFF
v_gene: TRBV12-5; d_gene: TRBD2; j_gene: TRBJ2-1; len: 19; CDR3aa: CASGLEARAGLVGYNEQFF
v_gene: TRBV10-3; d_gene: NA; j_gene: TRBJ1-5; len: 14; CDR3aa: CAISESGGNQPQHF